The 8 T cell receptor beta chains listed next were all sequenced from one sample in a study of shared clonotypes between healthy human individuals. The assay was immunoSEQ multiplex PCR, and TCRdb's table has in-frame clones only and misses some. The sample carries more than 2 million clones, 90% to 95% recorded once. The source material was naive CD4+ T cells sorted from blood. The subset denotes: CD45RA+ positively selected. These receptors were obtained from a man aged 18 to 35 in good health.

The rearrangement joins TRBV7-9 to TRBJ1-1; TRBD1 aligns across 7 bases. J lost 2 bases, V lost 4 bases, and 7 bases had no gene match. This CDR3 spans 15 amino acids. Germline values: CDR1 SEHNR, CDR2 FQNEAQ (reference sequence). For the CDR3, the DNA is TGTGCCAGCAGCTGGAGGGACAGCCTAAACACTGAAGCTTTCTTT. Its translation is CASSWRDSLNTEAFF.

The V gene is TRBV28, the J gene TRBJ1-1, with a possible D match to TRBD1 (6 bases). The CDR3 sequence is 15 residues long. The germline V gene has CDR1 MDHEN and CDR2 SYDVKM. Deletions cut 5 bases from V and 3 bases from J, with 16 bases between. The CDR3 nucleotides read TGTGCCAGCAGTCCGGCGGGGGCTGGGGACACTGAAGCTTTCTTT. Protein sequence: CASSPAGAGDTEAFF.

This chain joins TRBV6-1 and TRBJ2-7; D is unclear. Germline assignment: CDR1 MNHNS and CDR2 SASEGT. Trimming cost V 7 bases and J 3 bases, with 13 bases left between them. The CDR3 loop spans 13 amino acids. The CDR3 DNA sequence: TGTGCCAGCAAAAGGGCAGGAAACTACGAGCAGTACTTC. Its translation: CASKRAGNYEQYF.

This clone was picked up one time. V usage is TRBV19 and J usage is TRBJ2-5; 7 bases match TRBD2. The CDR3 is 13 residues long. Per the germline V gene, CDR1 is LNHDA and CDR2 is SQIVND (reference sequence). V was clipped by 10 bases and J by 1 base; unmatched bases: 6. The CDR3 coding sequence is TGTGCCACCTCATGGGGGGGCCAAGAGACCCAGTACTTC. Translated, it gives CATSWGGQETQYF.

This chain connects TRBV19 to TRBJ2-5; no reliable D call. This CDR3 region has 13 residues. Between the trimmed V and J ends, which lost 3 bases and 0 bases, there was a span of 5 bases. Per the germline V gene, CDR1 is LNHDA and CDR2 is SQIVND (reference sequence). The CDR3 DNA sequence: TGTGCCAGTAGTATCGCGTACCAAGAGACCCAGTACTTC. Its protein product is CASSIAYQETQYF.

CDR3 amino acids: CASSQDTGGNTIYF. The CDR3 DNA reads TGCGCCAGCAGCCAAGATACAGGGGGAAACACCATATATTTT. V is TRBV4-3 and J is TRBJ1-3, with a weak D call TRBD1 (6 bases). Germline values: CDR1 LGHNA, CDR2 YSLEER. The CDR3 spans 14 residues. V lost 0 bases to trimming and J lost 4 bases, with 7 bases between them.

In regard to this clone: This CDR3 is also generated by other DNA sequences in the sample. V and J are TRBV10-3 and TRBJ2-7; tentative D call: TRBD1 (5 bases). This CDR3 region has 11 residues. Trimming removed 8 bases from V and 7 bases from J, with 12 bases in between. CDR1 and CDR2 (germline): ENHRY, SYGVKD. CDR3 DNA sequence: TGTGCCATCGGCCAAGGGGATGAGCAGTACTTC. Translation: CAIGQGDEQYF.

V usage is TRBV18 and J usage is TRBJ2-5; D is unresolved. Deletions cut 3 bases from V and 7 bases from J, with 18 bases between. Per germline, CDR1 KGHSH and CDR2 LQKENI. CDR3 size: 15 residues. The CDR3 region is CASSPTDQTGVTQYF. The CDR3, as DNA: TGTGCCAGCTCACCCACGGATCAGACTGGGGTGACCCAGTACTTC.